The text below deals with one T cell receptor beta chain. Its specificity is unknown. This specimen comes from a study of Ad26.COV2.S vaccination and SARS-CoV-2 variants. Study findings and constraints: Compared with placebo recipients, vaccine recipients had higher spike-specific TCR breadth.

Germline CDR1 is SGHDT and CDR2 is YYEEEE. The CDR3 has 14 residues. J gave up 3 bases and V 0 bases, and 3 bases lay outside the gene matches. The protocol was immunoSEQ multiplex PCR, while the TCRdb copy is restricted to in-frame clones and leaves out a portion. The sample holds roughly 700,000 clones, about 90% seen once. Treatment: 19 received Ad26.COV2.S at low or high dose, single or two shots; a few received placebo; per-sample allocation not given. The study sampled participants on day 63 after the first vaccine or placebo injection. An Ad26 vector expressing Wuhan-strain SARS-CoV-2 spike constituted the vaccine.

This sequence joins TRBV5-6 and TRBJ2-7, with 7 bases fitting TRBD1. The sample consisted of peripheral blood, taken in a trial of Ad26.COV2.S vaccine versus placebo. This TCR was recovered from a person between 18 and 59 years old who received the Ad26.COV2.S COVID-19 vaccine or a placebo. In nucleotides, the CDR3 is TGTGCCAGCAGCTTGGTGGCAGGGGGCTACGAGCAGTACTTC. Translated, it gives CASSLVAGGYEQYF.